The rows below give T cell receptor beta chains drawn from one sample of a study of naive and memory T cell subsets. TCRdb processed the 5' RACE reads anew with MiXCR; each CDR3 protein has one entry. The sample holds tens of thousands of distinct CDR3 sequences; roughly 4% are singletons and the top ten take 6.5% to 10%. The receptors shown here come from a male donor in good health. CDR3s include the opening cysteine and the closing phenylalanine or tryptophan. A D gene is named only where the DNA matches it firmly. Where a row states a size, it is once, few, many or the class of an expanded clone; other rows omit it.

J gene	clone size	D gene	V gene	CDR3 protein	CDR3 DNA
TRBJ1-1	many	NA	TRBV29-1	CSVVITGGNTEAFF	TGCAGCGTTGTTATAACCGGGGGGAACACTGAAGCTTTCTTT
TRBJ2-1	many	TRBD2	TRBV6-5	CASREGLASSYNEQFF	TGTGCCAGCAGGGAGGGACTAGCGAGCTCCTACAATGAGCAGTTCTTC
TRBJ2-2	many	NA	TRBV11-2	CASSLQLSPGELFF	TGTGCCAGCAGCCTCCAACTAAGCCCGGGGGAGCTGTTTTTT
TRBJ2-3	many	TRBD1	TRBV20-1	CSAGETGLGDTQYF	TGCAGTGCTGGGGAGACAGGGCTTGGAGATACGCAGTATTTT
TRBJ2-7	many	NA	TRBV29-1	CSVDRQIRAGVNEQYF	TGCAGCGTTGATCGACAAATCAGGGCAGGGGTCAACGAGCAGTACTTC
TRBJ2-4	many	NA	TRBV2	CASRDGAKNIQYF	TGTGCCAGCAGGGATGGGGCCAAAAACATTCAGTACTTC
TRBJ2-1	many	TRBD2	TRBV28	CASSEIGTSFNEQFF	TGTGCCAGCAGTGAGATCGGGACTAGCTTTAATGAGCAGTTCTTC
TRBJ2-4	many	NA	TRBV29-1	CSVKGYARENIQYF	TGCAGCGTTAAAGGGTACGCCCGAGAGAACATTCAGTACTTC
TRBJ2-5	few	NA	TRBV7-2	CASSATWTETQYF	TGTGCCAGCAGCGCGACGTGGACAGAGACCCAGTACTTC
TRBJ2-2	many	NA	TRBV29-1	CSVVGGVELFF	TGCAGCGTTGTGGGGGGCGTGGAGCTGTTTTTT
TRBJ2-6	few	TRBD1	TRBV6-2/TRBV6-3	CASTRGQGWLSGANVLTF	TGTGCCAGCACCCGAGGACAGGGGTGGTTGAGTGGGGCCAACGTCCTGACTTTC
TRBJ2-1	many	TRBD1	TRBV12-3/TRBV12-4	CASRPPGQGRWQFF	TGTGCCAGCAGGCCCCCGGGACAGGGAAGGTGGCAGTTCTTC
TRBJ2-3	many	TRBD2	TRBV7-3	CASSFTGGLSTDTQYF	TGTGCCAGCAGCTTCACGGGGGGACTCAGCACAGATACGCAGTATTTT
TRBJ2-1	many	NA	TRBV12-3/TRBV12-4	CASSSPDGDNEQFF	TGTGCCAGCAGTTCCCCGGACGGGGACAATGAGCAGTTCTTC
TRBJ2-3	many	TRBD2	TRBV27	CASAIPGLAVTDTQYF	TGTGCCAGCGCAATACCGGGACTAGCGGTCACAGATACGCAGTATTTT
TRBJ2-4	many	TRBD2	TRBV24-1	CATSDSREGGVTKNIQYF	TGTGCCACCAGTGACTCGCGGGAGGGGGGAGTTACCAAAAACATTCAGTACTTC
TRBJ2-5	NA	TRBD1	TRBV2	CASTETRTGKETQYF	TGTGCCAGCACCGAAACCCGGACAGGGAAGGAGACCCAGTACTTC
TRBJ2-3	many	TRBD2	TRBV2	CASFLAGIADTQYF	TGTGCCAGCTTCCTAGCGGGAATCGCAGATACGCAGTATTTT
TRBJ2-1	many	TRBD2	TRBV12-3/TRBV12-4	CASRPRTSGSYNEQFF	TGTGCCAGCAGACCGCGGACTAGCGGGTCCTACAATGAGCAGTTCTTC
TRBJ2-3	many	NA	TRBV15	CATSRAPRADTQYF	TGTGCCACCAGCAGAGCGCCGAGGGCAGATACGCAGTATTTT
TRBJ2-1	many	NA	TRBV30	CAWSARGLEQFF	TGTGCCTGGAGCGCGAGGGGGTTGGAGCAGTTCTTC
TRBJ1-2	many	NA	TRBV2	CASSQGIGYTF	TGTGCCAGCAGCCAGGGGATCGGCTACACCTTC
TRBJ1-1	many	TRBD1	TRBV5-8	CASTGQGLSTEAFF	TGTGCCAGCACCGGACAGGGCCTCTCCACTGAAGCTTTCTTT
TRBJ2-7	many	TRBD2	TRBV3-1	CASSQDLTSVLSEQYF	TGTGCCAGCAGCCAAGACTTAACTAGCGTTTTGAGCGAGCAGTACTTC
TRBJ1-1	many	TRBD1	TRBV20-1	CSARSGQAFSEAFF	TGCAGTGCTAGATCCGGACAGGCCTTTTCTGAAGCTTTCTTT
TRBJ2-3	many	TRBD2	TRBV5-1	CASSAGGDTDTQYF	TGCGCCAGCTCAGCGGGAGGAGACACAGATACGCAGTATTTT
TRBJ2-1	many	TRBD1	TRBV15	CATSRDNTGQVTIYNEQFF	TGTGCCACCAGCAGAGATAATACCGGACAGGTGACGATCTACAATGAGCAGTTCTTC
TRBJ2-1	many	TRBD2	TRBV19	CASSIRSSSGGLYNEQFF	TGTGCCAGTAGTATACGCTCGTCTAGCGGGGGGCTATACAATGAGCAGTTCTTC
TRBJ2-5	few	NA	TRBV1	CTSSQVSRTTHSLLKETQYF	TGCACCAGCAGCCAAGTGAGCAGGACCACACATAGCCTGCTAAAAGAGACCCAGTACTTC
TRBJ2-1	NA	NA	TRBV29-1	CSVVGYYNEQFF	TGCAGCGTTGTGGGCTACTACAATGAGCAGTTCTTC
TRBJ2-3	many	NA	TRBV13	CASSFGSPEETDTQYF	TGTGCCAGCAGCTTCGGCAGTCCCGAGGAGACAGATACGCAGTATTTT
TRBJ2-1	many	NA	TRBV3-1	CASSQGVLAGSEQFF	TGTGCCAGCAGCCAAGGCGTACTAGCTGGTAGTGAGCAGTTCTTC